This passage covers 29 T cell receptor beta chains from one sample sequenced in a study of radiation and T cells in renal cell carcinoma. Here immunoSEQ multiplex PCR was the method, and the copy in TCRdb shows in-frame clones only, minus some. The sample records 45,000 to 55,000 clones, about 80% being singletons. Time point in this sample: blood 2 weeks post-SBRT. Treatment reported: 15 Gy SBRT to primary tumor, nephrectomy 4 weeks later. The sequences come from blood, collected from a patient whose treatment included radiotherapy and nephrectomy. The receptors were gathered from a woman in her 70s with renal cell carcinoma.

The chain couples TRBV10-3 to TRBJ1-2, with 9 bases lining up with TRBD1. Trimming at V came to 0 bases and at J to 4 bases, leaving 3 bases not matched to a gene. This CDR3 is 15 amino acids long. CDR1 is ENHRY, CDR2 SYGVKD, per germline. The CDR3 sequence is CAISESGQGRYGYTF. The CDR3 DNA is TGTGCCATCAGTGAGTCGGGACAGGGTCGCTATGGCTACACCTTC.

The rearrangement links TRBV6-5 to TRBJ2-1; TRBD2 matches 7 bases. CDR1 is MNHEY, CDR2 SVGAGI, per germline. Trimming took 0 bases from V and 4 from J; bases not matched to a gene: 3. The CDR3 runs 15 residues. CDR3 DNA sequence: TGTGCCAGCAGTTACTCCCTAGCGGAGTACAATGAGCAGTTCTTC. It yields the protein CASSYSLAEYNEQFF.

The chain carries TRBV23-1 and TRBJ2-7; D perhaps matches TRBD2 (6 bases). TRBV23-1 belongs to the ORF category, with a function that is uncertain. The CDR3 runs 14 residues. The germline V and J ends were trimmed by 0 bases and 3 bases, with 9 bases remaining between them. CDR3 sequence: CASSQSRELYEQYF. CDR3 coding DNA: TGCGCCAGCAGTCAATCTCGGGAGCTCTACGAGCAGTACTTC.

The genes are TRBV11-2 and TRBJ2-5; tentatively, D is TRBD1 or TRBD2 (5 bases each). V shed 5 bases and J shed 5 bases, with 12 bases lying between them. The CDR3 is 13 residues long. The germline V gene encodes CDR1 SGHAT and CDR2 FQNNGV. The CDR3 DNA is TGTGCCAGCAGCCCCCGGGGCTGGGAGACCCAGTACTTC. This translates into CASSPRGWETQYF.

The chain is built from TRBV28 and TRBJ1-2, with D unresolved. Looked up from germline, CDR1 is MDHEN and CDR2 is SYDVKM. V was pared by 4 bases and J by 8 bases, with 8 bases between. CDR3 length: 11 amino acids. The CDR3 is CASSSLKGYTF. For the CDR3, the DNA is TGTGCCAGCAGTTCCCTCAAGGGCTACACCTTC.

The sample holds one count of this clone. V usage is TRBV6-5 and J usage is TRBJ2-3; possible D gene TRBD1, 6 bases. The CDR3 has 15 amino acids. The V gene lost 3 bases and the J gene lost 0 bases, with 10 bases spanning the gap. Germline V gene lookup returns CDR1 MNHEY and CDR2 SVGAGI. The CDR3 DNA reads TGTGCCAGCAGTTATGGGGGCCTAAGCACAGATACGCAGTATTTT. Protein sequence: CASSYGGLSTDTQYF.

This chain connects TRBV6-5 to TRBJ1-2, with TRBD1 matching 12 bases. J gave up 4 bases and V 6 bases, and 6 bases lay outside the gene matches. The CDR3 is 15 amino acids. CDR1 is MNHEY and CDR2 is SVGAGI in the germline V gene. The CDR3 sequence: CASRTGQGASYGYTF. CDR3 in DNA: TGTGCCAGCAGAACGGGACAGGGGGCAAGCTATGGCTACACCTTC.

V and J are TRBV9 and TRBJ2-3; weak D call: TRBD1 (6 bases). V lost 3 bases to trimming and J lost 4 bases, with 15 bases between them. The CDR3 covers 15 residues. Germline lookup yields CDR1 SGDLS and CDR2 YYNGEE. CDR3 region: CASSAAGVPSDTQYF. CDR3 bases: TGTGCCAGCAGCGCTGCAGGGGTCCCGTCAGATACGCAGTATTTT.

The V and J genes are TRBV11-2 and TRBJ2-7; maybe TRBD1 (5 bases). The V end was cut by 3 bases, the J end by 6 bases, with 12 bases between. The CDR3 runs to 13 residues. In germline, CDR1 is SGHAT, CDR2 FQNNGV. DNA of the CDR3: TGTGCCAGCAGCTTCGGCTTTAGGGGCGAGCAGTACTTC. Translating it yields CASSFGFRGEQYF.

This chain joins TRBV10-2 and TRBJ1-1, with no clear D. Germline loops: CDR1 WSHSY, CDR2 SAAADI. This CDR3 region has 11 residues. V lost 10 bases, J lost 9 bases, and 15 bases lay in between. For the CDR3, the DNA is TGCGCCACGGCTTCCAAGGTTCAAGCTTTCTTT. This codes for CATASKVQAFF.

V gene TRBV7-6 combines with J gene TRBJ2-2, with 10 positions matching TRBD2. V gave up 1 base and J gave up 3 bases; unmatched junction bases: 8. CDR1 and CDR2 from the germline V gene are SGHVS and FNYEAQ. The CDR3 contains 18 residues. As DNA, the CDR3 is TGTGCCAGCAGCTTAGTTTCTAGCGGGAGAGTCGACACCGGGGAGCTGTTTTTT. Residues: CASSLVSSGRVDTGELFF.

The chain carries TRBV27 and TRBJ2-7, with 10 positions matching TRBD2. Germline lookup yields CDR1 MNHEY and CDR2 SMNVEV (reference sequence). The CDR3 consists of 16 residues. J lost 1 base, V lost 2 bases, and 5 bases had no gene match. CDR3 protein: CASSLLAGDGSYEQYF. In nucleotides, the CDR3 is TGTGCCAGCAGTTTACTAGCGGGGGATGGGTCCTACGAGCAGTACTTC.

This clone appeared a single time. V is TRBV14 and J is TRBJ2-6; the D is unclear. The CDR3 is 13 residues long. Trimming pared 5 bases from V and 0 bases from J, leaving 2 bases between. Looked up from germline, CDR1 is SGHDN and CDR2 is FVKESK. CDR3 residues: CASSTSGANVLTF. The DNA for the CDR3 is TGTGCCAGCAGCACCTCTGGGGCCAACGTCCTGACTTTC.

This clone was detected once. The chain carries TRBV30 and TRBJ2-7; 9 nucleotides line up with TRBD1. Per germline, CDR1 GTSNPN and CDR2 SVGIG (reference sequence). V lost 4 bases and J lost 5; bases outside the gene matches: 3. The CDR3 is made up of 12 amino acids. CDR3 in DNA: TGTGCCTGGAAGGACAGGGGCCACGAGCAGTACTTC. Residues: CAWKDRGHEQYF.

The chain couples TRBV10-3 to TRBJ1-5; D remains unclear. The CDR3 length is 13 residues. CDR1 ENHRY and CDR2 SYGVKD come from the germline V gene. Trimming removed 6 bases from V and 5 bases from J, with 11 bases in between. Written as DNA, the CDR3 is TGTGCCATCAGCGCCGCCAGATATCAGCCCCAGCATTTT. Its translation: CAISAARYQPQHF.

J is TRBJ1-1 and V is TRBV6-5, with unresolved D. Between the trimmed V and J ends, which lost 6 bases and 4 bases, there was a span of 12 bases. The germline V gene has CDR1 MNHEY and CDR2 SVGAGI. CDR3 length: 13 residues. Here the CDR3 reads CASRAPGGTEAFF. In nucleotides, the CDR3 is TGTGCCAGCAGGGCCCCCGGTGGCACTGAAGCTTTCTTT.

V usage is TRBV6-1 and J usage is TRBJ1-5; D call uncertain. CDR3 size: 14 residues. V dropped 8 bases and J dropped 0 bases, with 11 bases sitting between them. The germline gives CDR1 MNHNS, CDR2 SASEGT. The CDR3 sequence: CASSLPYSNQPQHF. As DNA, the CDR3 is TGTGCCAGCTCTCTCCCTTATAGCAATCAGCCCCAGCATTTT.

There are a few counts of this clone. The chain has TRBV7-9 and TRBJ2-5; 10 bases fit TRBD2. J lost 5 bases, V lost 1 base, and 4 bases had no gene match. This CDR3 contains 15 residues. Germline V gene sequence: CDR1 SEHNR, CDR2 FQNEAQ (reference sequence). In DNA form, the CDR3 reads TGTGCCAGCAGCTTAGGGCTAGCGGGAGATGAGACCCAGTACTTC. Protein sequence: CASSLGLAGDETQYF.

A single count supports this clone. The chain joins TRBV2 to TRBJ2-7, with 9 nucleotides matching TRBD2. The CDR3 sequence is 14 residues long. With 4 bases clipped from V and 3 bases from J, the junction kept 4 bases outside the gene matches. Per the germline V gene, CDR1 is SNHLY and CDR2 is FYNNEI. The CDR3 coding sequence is TGTGCCAGCAGTGCGGCGGGGGGGATCTACGAGCAGTACTTC. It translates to CASSAAGGIYEQYF.

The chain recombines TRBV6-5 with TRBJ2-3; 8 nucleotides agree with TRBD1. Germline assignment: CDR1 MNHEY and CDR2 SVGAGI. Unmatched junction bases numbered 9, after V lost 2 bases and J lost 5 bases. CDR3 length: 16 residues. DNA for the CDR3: TGTGCCAGCAGTTACGGGGGACAGGAGGGTGGAGATACGCAGTATTTT. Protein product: CASSYGGQEGGDTQYF.

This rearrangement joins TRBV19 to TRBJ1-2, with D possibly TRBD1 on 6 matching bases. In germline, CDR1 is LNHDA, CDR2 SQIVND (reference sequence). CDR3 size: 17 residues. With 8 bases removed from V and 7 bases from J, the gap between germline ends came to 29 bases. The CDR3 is CASLGAGYLQKRAGYTF. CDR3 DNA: TGTGCCAGTTTGGGGGCTGGGTATCTACAAAAACGAGCTGGCTACACCTTC.

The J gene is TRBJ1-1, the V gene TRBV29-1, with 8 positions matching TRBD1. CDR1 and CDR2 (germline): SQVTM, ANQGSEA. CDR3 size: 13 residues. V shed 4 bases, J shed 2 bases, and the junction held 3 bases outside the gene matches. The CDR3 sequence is CSVGDRTNTEAFF. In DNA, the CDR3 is TGCAGCGTTGGGGACAGGACAAACACTGAAGCTTTCTTT.

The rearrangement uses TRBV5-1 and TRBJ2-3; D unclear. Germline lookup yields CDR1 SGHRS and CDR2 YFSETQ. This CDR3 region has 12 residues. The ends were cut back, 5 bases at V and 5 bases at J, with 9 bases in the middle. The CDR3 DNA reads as TGCGCCAGCAGGTCTATCCTAGATACGCAGTATTTT. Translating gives CASRSILDTQYF. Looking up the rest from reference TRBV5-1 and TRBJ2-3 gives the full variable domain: KAGVTQTPRYLIKTRGQQVTLSCSPISGHRSVSWYQQTPGQGLQFLFEYFSETQRNKGNFPGRFSGRQFSNSRSEMNVSTLELGDSALYLCASRSILDTQYFGPGTRLTVL.

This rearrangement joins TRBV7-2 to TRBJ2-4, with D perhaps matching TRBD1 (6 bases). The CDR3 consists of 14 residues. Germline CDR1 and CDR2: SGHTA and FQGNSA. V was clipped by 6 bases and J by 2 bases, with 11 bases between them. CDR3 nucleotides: TGTGCCAGCAGTCCGCAGGGGACCAAAAACATTCAGTACTTC. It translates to CASSPQGTKNIQYF.

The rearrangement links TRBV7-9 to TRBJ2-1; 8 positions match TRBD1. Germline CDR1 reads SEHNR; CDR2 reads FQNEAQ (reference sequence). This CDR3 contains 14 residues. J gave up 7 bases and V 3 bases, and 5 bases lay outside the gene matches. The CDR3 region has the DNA TGTGCCAGCAGCTTGCAGGGGGCCGGGAATGAGCAGTTCTTC. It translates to CASSLQGAGNEQFF.

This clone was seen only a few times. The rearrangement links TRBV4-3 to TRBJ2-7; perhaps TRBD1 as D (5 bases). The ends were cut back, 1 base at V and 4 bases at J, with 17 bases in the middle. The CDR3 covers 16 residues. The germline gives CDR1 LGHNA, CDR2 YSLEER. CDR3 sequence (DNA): TGCGCCAGCAGCCAAGGAGTCGCAGGGTTTGGGTACGAGCAGTACTTC. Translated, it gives CASSQGVAGFGYEQYF.

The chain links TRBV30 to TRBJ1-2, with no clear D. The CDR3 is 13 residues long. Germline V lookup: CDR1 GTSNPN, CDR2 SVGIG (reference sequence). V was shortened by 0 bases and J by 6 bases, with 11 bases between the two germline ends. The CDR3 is CAWSVLGSNGYTF. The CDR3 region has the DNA TGTGCCTGGAGTGTACTAGGGAGTAATGGCTACACCTTC.

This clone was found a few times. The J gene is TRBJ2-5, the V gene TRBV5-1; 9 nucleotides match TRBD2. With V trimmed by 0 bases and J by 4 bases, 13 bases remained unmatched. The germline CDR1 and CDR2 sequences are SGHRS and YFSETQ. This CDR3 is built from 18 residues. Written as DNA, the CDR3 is TGCGCCAGCAGCTTGGAATTTATTAGCGGGAGTATTGGAGAGACCCAGTACTTC. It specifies CASSLEFISGSIGETQYF.

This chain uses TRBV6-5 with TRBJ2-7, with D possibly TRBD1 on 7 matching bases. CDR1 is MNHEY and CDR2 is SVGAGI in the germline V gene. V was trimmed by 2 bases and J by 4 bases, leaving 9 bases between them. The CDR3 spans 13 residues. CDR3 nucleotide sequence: TGTGCCAGCAGTTACCCAGGGGGGTACGAGCAGTACTTC. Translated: CASSYPGGYEQYF.